A single sample is the source of the 24 T cell receptor beta chains below, sequenced in a study of shared clonotypes between healthy human individuals. CD45RO negativity and positive selection for CCR7 defined naive CD8 cells, a population that excluded terminally differentiated effector memory CD45RA+ cells. The assay was immunoSEQ multiplex PCR, and TCRdb's table has in-frame clones only and misses some. Of about 2.1 million clones listed, under 95% are singletons. Sequenced sample: naive CD8+ T cells from PBMCs. These receptors all stem from a young man in good health. Some clones in this sample may be carry-over from other donors' samples.

V and J are TRBV4-1 and TRBJ2-2; D gene uncertain. V dropped 0 bases and J dropped 1 base, with 6 bases sitting between them. From germline, CDR1 is MGHRA and CDR2 YSYEKL. This CDR3 is 15 amino acids long. CDR3 in amino acids: CASSQDPRNTGELFF. CDR3 in DNA: TGCGCCAGCAGCCAAGATCCTAGGAACACCGGGGAGCTGTTTTTT.

This clone was observed a handful of times. The rearrangement uses TRBV19 and TRBJ1-1, with unresolved D. V shed 4 bases and J shed 1 base, with 7 bases lying between them. Looked up from germline, CDR1 is LNHDA and CDR2 is SQIVND (reference sequence). This CDR3 spans 13 amino acids. The CDR3 nucleotides are TGTGCCAGTAGTAGGAGAAGGAACACTGAAGCTTTCTTT. Protein: CASSRRRNTEAFF.

The rearrangement links TRBV14 to TRBJ1-4; TRBD1 agrees at 8 bases. V trimming: 3 bases; J trimming: 6 bases; junction bases outside the gene matches: 0. This CDR3 region has 13 residues. Germline-derived CDR1 and CDR2 are SGHDN and FVKESK. In nucleotides, the CDR3 is TGTGCCAGCAGCCAGGGACAGGATGAAAAACTGTTTTTT. As protein: CASSQGQDEKLFF.

The gene calls are TRBV14 and TRBJ2-2, with TRBD1 identical over 7 bases. V shed 4 bases and J 4 bases; nucleotides not matched to a gene: 12. Germline V gene sequence: CDR1 SGHDN, CDR2 FVKESK. This CDR3 is built from 17 residues. The CDR3 is CASSLLWGTDLTGELFF. The CDR3 DNA reads TGTGCCAGCAGCCTTCTTTGGGGGACAGATCTCACCGGGGAGCTGTTTTTT.

This rearrangement joins TRBV25-1 to TRBJ2-5; TRBD2 agrees at 10 bases. Per germline, CDR1 MGHDK and CDR2 SYGVNS. This CDR3 contains 16 residues. The trim removed 6 bases at V and 5 bases at J, leaving 12 bases unmatched. The CDR3 DNA sequence: TGTGCCAGCAGAGCTGGAGCGGGAGGGCCTTCTGAGACCCAGTACTTC. Its protein is CASRAGAGGPSETQYF. Using reference TRBV25-1 and TRBJ2-5 for the parts outside the CDR3, the full variable domain is EADIYQTPRYLVIGTGKKITLECSQTMGHDKMYWYQQDPGMELHLIHYSYGVNSTEKGDLSSESTVSRIRTEHFPLTLESARPSHTSQYLCASRAGAGGPSETQYFGPGTRLLVL.

The chain is built from TRBV27 and TRBJ1-4; 7 nucleotides align to TRBD1. CDR3 length: 16 amino acids. CDR1 and CDR2 from the germline V gene are MNHEY and SMNVEV (reference sequence). The junction had 13 bases not matched to a gene; V was cut back by 5 bases and J by 7 bases. The CDR3 DNA reads as TGTGCCAGCAGTCCGTCTGACAGGGTATTAAGTGAAAAACTGTTTTTT. This translates into CASSPSDRVLSEKLFF. The variable domain in full, with the rest retrieved from reference TRBV27 and TRBJ1-4, is EAQVTQNPRYLITVTGKKLTVTCSQNMNHEYMSWYRQDPGLGLRQIYYSMNVEVTDKGDVPEGYKVSRKEKRNFPLILESPSPNQTSLYFCASSPSDRVLSEKLFFGSGTQLSVL.

On this clone: Other DNA sequences in the sample encode the same CDR3. V is TRBV28 and J is TRBJ1-1; TRBD1 is a possible D gene (5 bases). The CDR3 loop spans 12 amino acids. V was shortened by 7 bases and J by 5 bases, with 11 bases between the two germline ends. CDR1 is MDHEN and CDR2 is SYDVKM in the germline V gene. The CDR3 coding sequence is TGTGCCAGCACCCAAGGGGTTACTGAAGCTTTCTTT. It yields the protein CASTQGVTEAFF.

Notes on this clone: The junction and the germline gene differ at one end; a read error may be behind it. The chain employs TRBV27 and TRBJ2-7, with D maybe TRBD1 (6 bases). This CDR3 has 13 amino acids. CDR1 is MNHEY and CDR2 is SMNVEV in the germline V gene (reference sequence). CDR3 bases: TGTGCCAGCACCATAGACAGGTCCTCCGAGCAGTACTTC. This encodes CASTIDRSSEQYF.

The chain joins TRBV7-9 to TRBJ2-1; TRBD2 aligns across 7 bases. Germline lookup yields CDR1 SEHNR and CDR2 FQNEAQ (reference sequence). This CDR3 region has 16 residues. The junction had 15 bases not matched to a gene; V was cut back by 5 bases and J by 8 bases. The CDR3 nucleotides read TGTGCCAGCAGCACGTCAACTAGCGCGACCAGCGATGAGCAGTTCTTC. It encodes CASSTSTSATSDEQFF.

This rearrangement joins TRBV6-5 to TRBJ2-5; 12 nucleotides agree with TRBD2. This CDR3 is built from 14 residues. Germline CDR1 and CDR2: MNHEY and SVGAGI. The junction had 6 bases not matched to a gene; V was cut back by 8 bases and J by 5 bases. In DNA, the CDR3 is TGTGCCAGCCGACTAGCGGGAGAGGGGGAGACCCAGTACTTC. It encodes CASRLAGEGETQYF.

The chain is built from TRBV10-2 and TRBJ1-4, with D possibly matching TRBD1 (5 bases). V lost 4 bases to trimming and J lost 3 bases, with 9 bases between them. The CDR3 has 14 residues. Germline loops: CDR1 WSHSY, CDR2 SAAADI. The CDR3 nucleotides are TGCGCCAGCAGTGGCCAGGGCTCTAATGAAAAACTGTTTTTT. Translated, it gives CASSGQGSNEKLFF.

This clone has just one count. The V call is TRBV9, the J call TRBJ1-4; no clear D. The germline gives CDR1 SGDLS, CDR2 YYNGEE. This CDR3 region has 17 residues. The ends were cut back, 3 bases at V and 8 bases at J, with 23 bases in the middle. CDR3 in amino acids: CASSGTMGSVSGEKLFF. For the CDR3, the DNA is TGTGCCAGCAGCGGGACTATGGGGTCAGTGAGTGGGGAAAAACTGTTTTTT.

The CDR3 DNA reads TGTGCCATCAGTGCGACTAGCGGGGCGGGCACCGGGGAGCTGTTTTTT. Its translation: CAISATSGAGTGELFF. V gene TRBV10-3 combines with J gene TRBJ2-2; 11 bases fit TRBD2. Germline V CDR1 and CDR2: ENHRY, SYGVKD. V lost 4 bases, J lost 4 bases, and 5 bases stayed unmatched. This CDR3 spans 16 amino acids.

As concerns this clone: Distinct nucleotide sequences in the sample also encode this CDR3. J is TRBJ1-4 and V is TRBV7-9; D not certain. The V end lost 5 bases, the J end lost 8 bases, and 9 bases lay between the germline ends. Per germline, CDR1 SEHNR and CDR2 FQNEAQ (reference sequence). The CDR3 totals 12 residues. CDR3 in amino acids: CASSPDREKLFF. In DNA form, the CDR3 reads TGTGCCAGCAGCCCAGATAGGGAAAAACTGTTTTTT.

The chain is built from TRBV9 and TRBJ2-2; D gene uncertain. This CDR3 has 14 amino acids. The V gene's germline CDR1 is SGDLS and CDR2 YYNGEE. V lost 4 bases, J lost 7 bases, and 14 bases lay in between. The CDR3 region is CASSSRPPVGELFF. CDR3 nucleotide sequence: TGTGCCAGCAGCTCCCGACCCCCGGTCGGGGAGCTGTTTTTT.

V gene TRBV27 combines with J gene TRBJ2-7, with TRBD2 as a possible D gene (7 bases). Germline V gene data show CDR1 as MNHEY and CDR2 as SMNVEV (reference sequence). V lost 2 bases and J 2 bases, leaving 16 bases between the germline ends. This CDR3 is 16 amino acids long. Here the CDR3 reads CASSLILGGAPYEQYF. In nucleotides, the CDR3 is TGTGCCAGCAGTTTAATCCTGGGGGGGGCCCCCTACGAGCAGTACTTC.

The chain carries TRBV13 and TRBJ1-1; possible D gene TRBD1, 6 bases. The germline gives CDR1 PRHDT, CDR2 FYEKMQ (reference sequence). There are 14 residues in the CDR3. The ends were cut back, 3 bases at V and 4 bases at J, with 12 bases in the middle. DNA of the CDR3: TGTGCCAGCAGCTTGGGGGCAGGGAGCACTGAAGCTTTCTTT. This sequence encodes CASSLGAGSTEAFF.

The CDR3 loop reads CASSISGTGHLDGYTF. The CDR3, as DNA: TGTGCCAGTAGTATATCCGGGACAGGGCATCTCGATGGCTACACCTTC. This chain uses TRBV19 with TRBJ1-2; 9 bases line up with TRBD1. After removal of 2 bases from V and 6 bases from J, the junction contained 10 bases not matched to a gene. The length of the CDR3 is 16 residues. Germline V gene data show CDR1 as LNHDA and CDR2 as SQIVND (reference sequence).

The rearrangement joins TRBV7-6 to TRBJ2-1, with 8 bases lining up with TRBD2. This CDR3 is built from 15 residues. CDR1 is SGHVS, CDR2 FNYEAQ, per germline. Trimming cost V 2 bases and J 7 bases; bases outside gene matches: 7. The CDR3 region is CASSLSGGWGNEQFF. DNA of the CDR3: TGTGCCAGCAGCTTAAGCGGGGGCTGGGGGAATGAGCAGTTCTTC.

The chain combines TRBV27 with TRBJ2-2, with D uncertain. Germline-derived CDR1 and CDR2 are MNHEY and SMNVEV (reference sequence). The CDR3 consists of 16 residues. The V end lost 0 bases, the J end lost 0 bases, and 8 bases lay between the germline ends. CDR3 amino acids: CASSLSLGTNTGELFF. The CDR3 DNA reads as TGTGCCAGCAGTTTATCGCTCGGTACGAACACCGGGGAGCTGTTTTTT.

As for this clone: The sample contains more than one DNA sequence encoding this CDR3. CDR3 sequence (DNA): TGTGCCAGCAGTTTGGGCATTAATCAGCCCCAGCATTTT. Translation gives CASSLGINQPQHF. This sequence joins TRBV27 and TRBJ1-5, with D hard to call. The germline V gene encodes CDR1 MNHEY and CDR2 SMNVEV (reference sequence). This CDR3 comprises 13 residues. Deletions cut 3 bases from V and 4 bases from J, with 7 bases between.

This clone was detected once. The chain recombines TRBV28 with TRBJ2-3; no reliable D call. The germline V gene encodes CDR1 MDHEN and CDR2 SYDVKM. Trimming removed 7 bases at V and 4 bases at J, with 12 bases between. This CDR3 is 13 amino acids long. CDR3: CASNDRGADTQYF. DNA for the CDR3: TGTGCCAGCAACGATCGCGGCGCAGATACGCAGTATTTT.

This clone was observed a handful of times. The gene calls are TRBV20-1 and TRBJ1-1; D not resolved. V was shortened by 0 bases and J by 9 bases, with 5 bases between the two germline ends. The CDR3 loop spans 10 amino acids. Germline V lookup: CDR1 DFQATT, CDR2 SNEGSKA (reference sequence). The CDR3 DNA is TGCAGTGCTAGAGATCCCAAAGCTTTCTTT. Amino acid sequence: CSARDPKAFF.

The chain carries TRBV5-8 and TRBJ2-5; a possible D gene is TRBD2 (6 bases). Looked up from germline, CDR1 is SGHTS and CDR2 is YDEGEE. The CDR3 contains 10 residues. Trimming cost V 7 bases and J 7 bases, with 8 bases left between them. DNA for the CDR3: TGTGCCAGCGGGAGGTGGACCCAGTACTTC. Its protein product is CASGRWTQYF.